These 16 T cell receptor beta chains were sequenced from one sample in a study of T cells after yellow fever vaccination. TCRdb re-called the 5' RACE reads through MiXCR, storing one row per CDR3 protein. The data contain about 340,000 distinct CDR3 sequences, 3.5% to 4.5% of them seen just once; the ten biggest clones take up less than 25%. The sequences come from PBMCs, collected 5 days after the yellow fever booster vaccination. Receptors originate from a man in his late teens or twenties who received the YFV17D yellow fever vaccine.

This clonotype was recorded a few times. This chain uses TRBV20-1 with TRBJ1-6, with TRBD1 identical over 7 bases. Germline V lookup: CDR1 DFQATT, CDR2 SNEGSKA (reference sequence). There are 15 residues in the CDR3. With V trimmed by 5 bases and J by 7 bases, 11 bases remained unmatched. CDR3 residues: CSASTPTGLNSPLHF. The DNA for the CDR3 is TGCAGTGCTTCAACTCCGACAGGGCTGAATTCACCCCTCCACTTT.

J is TRBJ2-3 and V is TRBV5-1; 10 bases align to TRBD1. This CDR3 has 17 residues. Germline-derived CDR1 and CDR2 are SGHRS and YFSETQ. The V and J ends lost 2 bases and 2 bases, in that order; junction bases with no gene match: 8. This chain's CDR3 is CASSFPGQGVITDTQYF. CDR3 DNA: TGCGCCAGCAGCTTTCCAGGACAGGGGGTTATCACAGATACGCAGTATTTT.

This clonotype was observed at least ten times. The rearrangement links TRBV4-2 to TRBJ2-5, with D perhaps given as TRBD1 or TRBD2 (5 bases each). Germline assignment: CDR1 LGHNA and CDR2 YNFKEQ. This CDR3 comprises 14 residues. V was pared by 1 base and J by 5 bases, with 11 bases between. The CDR3, as DNA: TGTGCCAGCAGCCAAGGGGACGTGAAGGAGACCCAGTACTTC. This sequence encodes CASSQGDVKETQYF.

V gene TRBV12-5 combines with J gene TRBJ1-1, with D possibly matching TRBD1 (6 bases). The length of the CDR3 is 15 residues. The V end lost 7 bases, the J end lost 3 bases, and 18 bases lay between the germline ends. Germline lookup yields CDR1 LGHNT and CDR2 FRNRAP. In nucleotides, the CDR3 is TGTGCTAGTGTTGACCCACAGGGACCCCACACTGAAGCTTTCTTT. Encoded protein: CASVDPQGPHTEAFF.

This clonotype was counted many times. The genes are TRBV4-2 and TRBJ2-3; D unclear. Germline lookup yields CDR1 LGHNA and CDR2 YNFKEQ. V lost 1 base to trimming and J lost 0 bases, with 11 bases between them. The CDR3 is made up of 16 amino acids. The CDR3 protein is CASSQVGGSSTDTQYF. DNA of the CDR3: TGTGCCAGCAGCCAAGTTGGCGGTTCTAGCACAGATACGCAGTATTTT.

The V call is TRBV29-1, the J call TRBJ1-5, with TRBD1 as a possible D gene (5 bases). V was cut by 6 bases and J by 3 bases, with 12 bases left in between. The CDR3 is 13 residues long. CDR1 SQVTM and CDR2 ANQGSEA come from the germline V gene. CDR3 DNA sequence: TGCAGCGTGTCCCGGGGGTACAATCAGCCCCAGCATTTT. Translated: CSVSRGYNQPQHF. Based on the CDR3 plus reference TRBV29-1 and TRBJ1-5, the full variable domain is SAVISQKPSRDICQRGTSLTIQCQVDSQVTMMFWYRQQPGQSLTLIATANQGSEATYESGFVIDKFPISRPNLTFSTLTVSNMSPEDSSIYLCSVSRGYNQPQHFGDGTRLSIL.

This clonotype has a handful of counts. The rearrangement links TRBV7-8 to TRBJ2-7; a possible D gene is TRBD1 (5 bases). The CDR3 length is 16 residues. The germline V gene encodes CDR1 SGHVS and CDR2 FQNEAQ. Trimming stripped 2 bases from V and 2 bases from J, with 16 bases between. The CDR3 bases are TGTGCCAGCAGCTTAAGTGTTACAGGAGACACCTACGAGCAGTACTTC. It yields the protein CASSLSVTGDTYEQYF.

This clonotype was counted at least ten times. The chain couples TRBV20-1 to TRBJ1-5; D perhaps matches TRBD1 (6 bases). Germline V gene sequence: CDR1 DFQATT, CDR2 SNEGSKA (reference sequence). The length of the CDR3 is 12 residues. V shed 6 bases and J shed 9 bases, with 15 bases lying between them. In DNA form, the CDR3 reads TGCAGTGCCCAGGCGGGGGGCCTGCCCCAGCATTTT. Translated, it gives CSAQAGGLPQHF.

This clonotype has a handful of counts. This chain connects TRBV11-2 to TRBJ2-4; D is tentatively TRBD1 or TRBD2 (5 bases each). The CDR3 extends over 16 amino acids. V lost 7 bases and J 4 bases, leaving 20 bases between the germline ends. Germline V gene data show CDR1 as SGHAT and CDR2 as FQNNGV. The CDR3 region is CASTPALGTLKNIQYF. Here the CDR3 DNA reads TGTGCCAGCACCCCAGCCCTAGGGACGCTTAAAAACATTCAGTACTTC.

This clonotype was seen repeatedly, ten times or more. The chain links TRBV11-2 to TRBJ2-1, with 12 bases identical to TRBD2. The CDR3 consists of 16 residues. The trim removed 3 bases at V and 7 bases at J, leaving 7 bases unmatched. Germline V gene lookup returns CDR1 SGHAT and CDR2 FQNNGV. CDR3 loop: CASSLSTSGGMNEQFF. In nucleotides, the CDR3 is TGTGCCAGCAGCTTGTCTACTAGCGGGGGGATGAATGAGCAGTTCTTC.

V and J are TRBV5-1 and TRBJ2-5, with 7 bases that match TRBD1. Germline V gene lookup returns CDR1 SGHRS and CDR2 YFSETQ. The CDR3 contains 15 residues. V gave up 4 bases and J gave up 0 bases; unmatched junction bases: 6. CDR3 in DNA: TGCGCCAGCAGCCCTGGACAGGCCCACCAAGAGACCCAGTACTTC. This gives the protein CASSPGQAHQETQYF.

This clonotype was counted ten times or more. V and J are TRBV2 and TRBJ2-1, with TRBD2 identical over 8 bases. From germline, CDR1 is SNHLY and CDR2 FYNNEI. V dropped 10 bases and J dropped 10; count of bases not matched to a gene: 3. This CDR3 is 10 amino acids long. The CDR3 DNA is TGTGCCACCGTAGCGGGGGAGCAGTTCTTC. Residues: CATVAGEQFF.

This chain links TRBV12-3 or TRBV12-4 with TRBJ1-2; a weak D match, TRBD1 (6 bases). The ends were cut back, 3 bases at V and 4 bases at J, with 12 bases in the middle. The CDR3 covers 14 residues. CDR3 DNA sequence: TGTGCCAGCAGTTTCTACAGGGAATCCTATGGCTACACCTTC. It yields the protein CASSFYRESYGYTF.

This clonotype showed up just a few times. The V gene is TRBV9, the J gene TRBJ2-5, with D uncertain. Looked up from germline, CDR1 is SGDLS and CDR2 is YYNGEE. This CDR3 has 14 residues. V lost 0 bases, J lost 5 bases, and 11 bases lay in between. In DNA form, the CDR3 reads TGTGCCAGCAGCGTAGAGGGTTTTGCGGAGACCCAGTACTTC. Residues: CASSVEGFAETQYF.

The genes are TRBV4-1 and TRBJ2-7; no clear D gene. This CDR3 region has 14 residues. Between the trimmed V and J ends, which lost 5 bases and 0 bases, there was a span of 11 bases. CDR1 is MGHRA and CDR2 is YSYEKL in the germline V gene. The CDR3 protein is CASSTTVHSYEQYF. CDR3 bases: TGCGCCAGCAGCACAACCGTGCACTCCTACGAGCAGTACTTC.

The chain employs TRBV7-2 and TRBJ2-1; TRBD1 matches 9 bases. The CDR3 length is 16 residues. Germline loops: CDR1 SGHTA, CDR2 FQGNSA. The junction had 13 bases not matched to a gene; V was cut back by 8 bases and J by 5 bases. CDR3 DNA sequence: TGTGCCAGCTCCGAATGGGGGGACAGGGATAACAATGAGCAGTTCTTC. Protein sequence: CASSEWGDRDNNEQFF.